The entry that follows covers one T cell receptor beta chain sequence. The CDR3 length is 17 residues. With 0 bases removed from V and 4 bases from J, the gap between germline ends came to 16 bases. CDR1 is MGHRA, CDR2 YSYEKL, per germline. This sample is part of a study of T cell changes during pregnancy in multiple sclerosis. TCRdb keeps only in-frame clones here, not all; method: immunoSEQ multiplex PCR. Seen here are roughly 42,000 clones, 90% to 95% observed once, and the top ten hold about 0.38%. This TCR derives from a female donor with multiple sclerosis, enrolled in a pregnancy study. The sequences come from CD4+ T cells from peripheral blood mononuclear cells, collected after pregnancy. The V and J genes are TRBV4-1 and TRBJ1-3; D might be TRBD1 (5 bases). CDR3 amino acids: CASSQDRNRLPGNTIYF. The CDR3 DNA sequence: TGCGCCAGCAGCCAAGATCGGAACAGGCTACCCGGAAACACCATATATTTT.